This paragraph reports one T cell receptor (beta chain). Antigen: not known. These data come from a study of T cell responses to AZD1222 COVID-19 vaccine. Study-level results: Clonal diversity was possibly underestimated; the donors were predominantly white British and more often female. Repertoire sampling was restricted to post-peak T cell response timepoints.

This table comes from immunoSEQ multiplex PCR, and its TCRdb copy is limited to in-frame clones, with some not included. This table holds some 190,000 clones, about 94% found once. Germline CDR1 reads LNHDA; CDR2 reads SQIVND (reference sequence). This CDR3 comprises 15 residues. V was pared by 4 bases and J by 6 bases, with 16 bases between. The J gene is TRBJ2-1, the V gene TRBV19; D might be TRBD1 (8 bases). The source of this sequence is an adult who received the MenACWY meningococcal vaccine as a control. The material was peripheral blood, obtained 28 days after the second dose of the MenACWY control vaccine. Written as DNA, the CDR3 is TGTGCCAGTAGTACGGGGGGACAGGACGGCAATGAGCAGTTCTTC. It encodes CASSTGGQDGNEQFF.